These 20 T cell receptor beta chains were all obtained from the same sample, sequenced in a study of blood T cell repertoires in COVID-19. Sequencing used immunoSEQ multiplex PCR; TCRdb keeps in-frame clones, though not all of them. Here the sample spans 90,000 to 140,000 clones, roughly 85% being singletons. The sample taken for sequencing was peripheral blood. Receptor source: a man in his fifties with acute or convalescent COVID-19.

This clone was seen a handful of times. The chain is built from TRBV7-2 and TRBJ2-3, with 8 bases matching TRBD2. Trimming at V came to 4 bases and at J to 0 bases, leaving 9 bases not matched to a gene. Germline-derived CDR1 and CDR2 are SGHTA and FQGNSA. The CDR3 is 17 residues long. The CDR3 protein is CASSSPGAGASTDTQYF. The CDR3 nucleotides are TGTGCCAGCAGCTCACCCGGAGCGGGGGCTAGCACAGATACGCAGTATTTT.

The rearrangement uses TRBV14 and TRBJ1-1; tentative D call: TRBD1 (5 bases). Trimming removed 6 bases at V and 1 base at J, with 15 bases between. The germline CDR1 and CDR2 sequences are SGHDN and FVKESK. There are 15 residues in the CDR3. The CDR3 bases are TGTGCCAGCAGGCAACAACAGGAGTCGAACACTGAAGCTTTCTTT. This encodes CASRQQQESNTEAFF.

V gene TRBV5-4 combines with J gene TRBJ2-5, with 12 bases lining up with TRBD2. CDR3 size: 16 residues. Germline CDR1 and CDR2: SGHNT and YYREEE (reference sequence). V lost 1 base and J lost 5; bases outside the gene matches: 6. The CDR3 bases are TGTGCCAGCAGCTTGTCTAGCGGGGGGGCCTTGGAGACCCAGTACTTC. It yields the protein CASSLSSGGALETQYF.

The chain links TRBV29-1 to TRBJ1-5; D is uncertain. The germline V gene has CDR1 SQVTM and CDR2 ANQGSEA. CDR3 size: 12 residues. Deletions cut 5 bases from V and 3 bases from J, with 8 bases between. Here the CDR3 DNA reads TGCAGCGTTTGGAGTTACAATCAGCCCCAGCATTTT. Its translation is CSVWSYNQPQHF.

V and J are TRBV6-5 and TRBJ1-2, with TRBD1 identical over 7 bases. V was clipped by 5 bases and J by 7 bases; unmatched bases: 13. In germline, CDR1 is MNHEY, CDR2 SVGAGI. CDR3 size: 15 residues. As DNA, the CDR3 is TGTGCCAGCAGTCGCCGGATTGGGACAGACGGTGGCTACACCTTC. It codes for CASSRRIGTDGGYTF.

The chain recombines TRBV11-3 with TRBJ2-2; 7 bases line up with TRBD1. This CDR3 comprises 16 residues. J lost 3 bases, V lost 5 bases, and 9 bases had no gene match. Germline V lookup: CDR1 SGHNT, CDR2 YENEEA. This CDR3 reads CASSHPGQPYTGELFF. The CDR3 region has the DNA TGTGCCAGCAGCCACCCGGGACAGCCCTACACCGGGGAGCTGTTTTTT.

The table lists this clone with a count of one. The chain uses TRBV27 and TRBJ2-3, with a weak D call TRBD2 (6 bases). Trimming removed 2 bases at V and 10 bases at J, with 13 bases between. Germline loops: CDR1 MNHEY, CDR2 SMNVEV (reference sequence). CDR3 length equals 13 residues. In DNA, the CDR3 is TGTGCCAGCAGTTTAGGACCATGGGGGGCGCAGTATTTT. Translating it yields CASSLGPWGAQYF.

This chain connects TRBV28 to TRBJ2-7; unclear D gene. CDR1 is MDHEN, CDR2 SYDVKM, per germline. The CDR3 covers 14 residues. V lost 7 bases, J lost 4 bases, and 17 bases lay in between. Here the CDR3 reads CASNHLSEDYEQYF. The CDR3 DNA reads as TGTGCCAGCAATCATCTATCAGAGGATTACGAGCAGTACTTC.

This clone was seen a handful of times. CDR3 sequence: CASSVGDKSYEQYF. In nucleotides, the CDR3 is TGTGCCAGCAGCGTAGGGGACAAATCCTACGAGCAGTACTTC. This chain connects TRBV9 to TRBJ2-7; possibly TRBD1 for D (6 bases). Per germline, CDR1 SGDLS and CDR2 YYNGEE. Trimming removed 0 bases at V and 1 base at J, with 8 bases between. The CDR3 contains 14 residues.

The genes are TRBV14 and TRBJ2-1; the D gene is possibly TRBD1 (6 bases). This CDR3 region has 13 residues. From germline, CDR1 is SGHDN and CDR2 FVKESK. Trimming left V 1 base short and J 9 bases short, with 10 bases between. The CDR3 sequence: CASSQVVGGEQFF. The CDR3 nucleotides are TGTGCCAGCAGCCAAGTTGTAGGGGGTGAGCAGTTCTTC.

This chain joins TRBV10-3 and TRBJ2-3; 11 nucleotides line up with TRBD2. Germline V gene sequence: CDR1 ENHRY, CDR2 SYGVKD. The CDR3 has 14 residues. With 10 bases clipped from V and 4 bases from J, the junction kept 7 bases outside the gene matches. CDR3 bases: TGTGCCACCTTAGCGGGGGGGCAGTCAGATACGCAGTATTTT. Translated: CATLAGGQSDTQYF.

This clone appeared a few times. The rearrangement links TRBV28 to TRBJ2-3; 8 positions agree with TRBD2. With 3 bases clipped from V and 0 bases from J, the junction kept 5 bases outside the gene matches. The CDR3 sequence is 16 residues long. Per the germline V gene, CDR1 is MDHEN and CDR2 is SYDVKM. The CDR3 spells CASSLFSGTSTDTQYF. The CDR3, as DNA: TGTGCCAGCAGTTTGTTTAGCGGGACTAGCACAGATACGCAGTATTTT.

The chain links TRBV10-3 to TRBJ2-7; possible D gene TRBD1, 6 bases. Germline V gene sequence: CDR1 ENHRY, CDR2 SYGVKD. Trimming left V 7 bases short and J 2 bases short, with 27 bases between. This CDR3 comprises 18 residues. This CDR3 is CAIKAAPGLGGSPYEQYF. The CDR3 DNA sequence: TGTGCCATCAAGGCAGCTCCGGGCCTAGGGGGAAGTCCCTACGAGCAGTACTTC.

The chain couples TRBV6-2 or TRBV6-3 to TRBJ2-7, with 9 nucleotides matching TRBD2. The J segment lost 5 bases and the V segment lost 8 bases, leaving 13 bases of the junction unmatched. This CDR3 has 15 amino acids. The germline V gene encodes CDR1 MNHEY and CDR2 SVGEGT. The CDR3 bases are TGTGCCAGCGGCCTCGCGGATAGCGGGAGACACGAGCAGTACTTC. This sequence encodes CASGLADSGRHEQYF.

This chain joins TRBV5-1 and TRBJ2-5, with 7 nucleotides matching TRBD1. CDR3 length: 16 residues. Trimming at V came to 0 bases and at J to 5 bases, leaving 10 bases not matched to a gene. Germline loops: CDR1 SGHRS, CDR2 YFSETQ. CDR3 region: CASSLGDRAFGETQYF. CDR3 DNA sequence: TGCGCCAGCAGCTTGGGCGACAGGGCCTTTGGTGAGACCCAGTACTTC.

This clone has a single count. The V call is TRBV28, the J call TRBJ1-5; 7 bases are shared with TRBD1. There are 15 residues in the CDR3. The V and J ends lost 6 bases and 6 bases, in that order; junction bases with no gene match: 11. Germline-derived CDR1 and CDR2 are MDHEN and SYDVKM. CDR3 region: CASSQDRNLAQPQHF. The DNA for the CDR3 is TGTGCCAGCAGCCAGGACAGGAATCTCGCTCAGCCCCAGCATTTT. The full variable domain, completed using reference TRBV28 and TRBJ1-5, is DVKVTQSSRYLVKRTGEKVFLECVQDMDHENMFWYRQDPGLGLRLIYFSYDVKMKEKGDIPEGYSVSREKKERFSLILESASTNQTSMYLCASSQDRNLAQPQHFGDGTRLSIL.

The chain has TRBV24-1 and TRBJ2-1; 12 bases fit TRBD2. Germline V gives CDR1 KGHDR, CDR2 SFDVKD. V lost 4 bases to trimming and J lost 2 bases; unmatched junction nucleotides: 2. This CDR3 contains 16 residues. As DNA, the CDR3 is TGTGCCACCAGTGAGGCTAGCGGGAGGGCCTACAATGAGCAGTTCTTC. Residues: CATSEASGRAYNEQFF.

This clone was observed once. The chain uses TRBV6-5 and TRBJ1-6; 7 bases line up with TRBD1. Germline-derived CDR1 and CDR2 are MNHEY and SVGAGI. With V trimmed by 8 bases and J by 5 bases, 6 bases remained unmatched. This CDR3 is 14 amino acids long. The CDR3 reads CASDPGQHNSPLHF. The CDR3 coding sequence is TGTGCCAGCGACCCGGGACAGCATAATTCACCCCTCCACTTT.

The J gene is TRBJ2-1, the V gene TRBV18, with D possibly being TRBD1 (5 bases). Germline V CDR1 and CDR2: KGHSH, LQKENI. The CDR3 consists of 14 residues. The ends were cut back, 2 bases at V and 2 bases at J, with 7 bases in the middle. CDR3 region: CASSPRGTYNEQFF. CDR3 DNA: TGTGCCAGCTCACCAAGGGGCACCTACAATGAGCAGTTCTTC. Combining the CDR3 with reference TRBV18 and TRBJ2-1 gives the whole variable domain NAGVMQNPRHLVRRRGQEARLRCSPMKGHSHVYWYRQLPEEGLKFMVYLQKENIIDESGMPKERFSAEFPKEGPSILRIQQVVRGDSAAYFCASSPRGTYNEQFFGPGTRLTVL.

The V call is TRBV5-8, the J call TRBJ2-1; 8 bases fit TRBD1. The CDR3 totals 17 residues. J gave up 2 bases and V 1 base, and 8 bases lay outside the gene matches. Germline CDR1 SGHTS, CDR2 YDEGEE. The CDR3 DNA sequence: TGTGCCAGCAGCTTGACCCTTTGGACAGGGACCTACAATGAGCAGTTCTTC. As protein: CASSLTLWTGTYNEQFF.